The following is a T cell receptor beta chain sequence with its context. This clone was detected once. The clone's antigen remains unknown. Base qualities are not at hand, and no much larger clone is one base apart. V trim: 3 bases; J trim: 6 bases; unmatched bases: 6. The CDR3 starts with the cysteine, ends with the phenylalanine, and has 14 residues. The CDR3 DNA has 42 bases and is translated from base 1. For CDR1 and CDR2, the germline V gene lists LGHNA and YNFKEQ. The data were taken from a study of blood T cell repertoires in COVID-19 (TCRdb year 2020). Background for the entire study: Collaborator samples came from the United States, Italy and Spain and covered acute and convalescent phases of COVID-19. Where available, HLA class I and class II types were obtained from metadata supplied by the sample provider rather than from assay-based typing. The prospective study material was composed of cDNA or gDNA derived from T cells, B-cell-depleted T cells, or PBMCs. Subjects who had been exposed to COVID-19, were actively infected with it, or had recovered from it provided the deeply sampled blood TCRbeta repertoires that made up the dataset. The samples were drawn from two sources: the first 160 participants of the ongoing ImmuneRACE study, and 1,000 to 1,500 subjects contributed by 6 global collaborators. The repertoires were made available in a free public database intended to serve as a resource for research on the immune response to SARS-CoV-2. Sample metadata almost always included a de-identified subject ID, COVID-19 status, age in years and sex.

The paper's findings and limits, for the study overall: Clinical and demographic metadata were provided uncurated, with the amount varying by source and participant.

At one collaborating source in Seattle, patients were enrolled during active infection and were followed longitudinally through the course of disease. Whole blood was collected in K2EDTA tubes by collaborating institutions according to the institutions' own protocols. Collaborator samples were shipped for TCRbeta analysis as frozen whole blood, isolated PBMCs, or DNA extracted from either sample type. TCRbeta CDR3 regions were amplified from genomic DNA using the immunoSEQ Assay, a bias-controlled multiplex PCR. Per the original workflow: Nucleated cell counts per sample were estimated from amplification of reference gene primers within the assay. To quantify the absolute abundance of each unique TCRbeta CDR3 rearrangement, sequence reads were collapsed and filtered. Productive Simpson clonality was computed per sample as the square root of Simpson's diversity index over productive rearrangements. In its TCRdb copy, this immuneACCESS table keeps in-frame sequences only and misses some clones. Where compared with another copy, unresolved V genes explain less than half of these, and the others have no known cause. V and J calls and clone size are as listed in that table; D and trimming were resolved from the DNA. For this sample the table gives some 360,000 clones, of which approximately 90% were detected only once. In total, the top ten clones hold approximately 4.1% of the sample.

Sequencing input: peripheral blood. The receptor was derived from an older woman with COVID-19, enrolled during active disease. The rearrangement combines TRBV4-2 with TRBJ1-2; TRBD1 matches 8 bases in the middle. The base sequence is TGTGCCAGCAGCCAGGTCAGGGGGCTGAATGGCTACACCTTC. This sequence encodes CASSQVRGLNGYTF.